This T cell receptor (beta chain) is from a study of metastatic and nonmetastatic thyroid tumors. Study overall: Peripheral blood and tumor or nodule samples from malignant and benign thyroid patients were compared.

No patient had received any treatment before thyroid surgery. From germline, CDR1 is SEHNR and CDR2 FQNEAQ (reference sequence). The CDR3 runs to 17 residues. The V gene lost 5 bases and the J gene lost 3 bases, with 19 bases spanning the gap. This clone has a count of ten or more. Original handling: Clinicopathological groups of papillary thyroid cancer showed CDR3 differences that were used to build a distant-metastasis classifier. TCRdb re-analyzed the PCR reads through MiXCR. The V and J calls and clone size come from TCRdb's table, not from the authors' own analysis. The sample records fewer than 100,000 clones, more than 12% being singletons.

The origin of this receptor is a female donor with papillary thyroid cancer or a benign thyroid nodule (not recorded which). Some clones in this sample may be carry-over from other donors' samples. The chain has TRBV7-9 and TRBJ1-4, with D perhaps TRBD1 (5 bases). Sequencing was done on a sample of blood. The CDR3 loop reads CASSPRGGGSPNEKLFF. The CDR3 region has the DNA TGTGCCAGCAGCCCCCGAGGTGGGGGGAGCCCTAATGAAAAACTGTTTTTT.